The 9 T cell receptor beta chains presented below share a single source sample, sequenced in a study of prognosis after radiotherapy for stage I lung cancer. From genomic DNA, two-round multiplex PCR was used to amplify TCR beta CDR3. Amplification during the initial PCR round employed primers specific to each TRBV and TRBJ gene. Using its own MiXCR run on the multiplex PCR reads, TCRdb lists one record per CDR3 protein. This table holds 22,000 or so distinct CDR3 sequences, roughly 43% found once. The sample here was PBMCs, taken before or after stereotactic body radiation therapy (not recorded which). These receptors were obtained from a donor aged 50 or older with non-small cell lung cancer.

The rearrangement joins TRBV28 to TRBJ1-2; D is ambiguous. The CDR3 has 14 residues. With 10 bases removed from V and 0 bases from J, the gap between germline ends came to 15 bases. Germline V gives CDR1 MDHEN, CDR2 SYDVKM. The DNA of the CDR3 is TGTGCCACCTGGGTCTTCCGCGCTAACTATGGCTACACCTTC. As protein: CATWVFRANYGYTF.

In its sample, this clonotype ranks as medium-sized. V gene TRBV2 combines with J gene TRBJ1-2; D might be TRBD1 (5 bases). The CDR3 sequence is 12 residues long. Germline assignment: CDR1 SNHLY and CDR2 FYNNEI. V dropped 3 bases and J dropped 5 bases, with 7 bases sitting between them. The CDR3 sequence is CASSDDSYGYTF. The CDR3 nucleotides read TGTGCCAGCAGTGACGACAGTTATGGCTACACCTTC.

This clonotype was detected ten times or more. The chain uses TRBV5-1 and TRBJ2-5, with 7 bases lining up with TRBD2. This CDR3 is built from 15 residues. The germline V gene has CDR1 SGHRS and CDR2 YFSETQ. V was pared by 5 bases and J by 5 bases, with 12 bases of the junction left unmatched. CDR3 loop: CASRFTSALWETQYF. DNA for the CDR3: TGCGCCAGCAGGTTTACTAGCGCGCTGTGGGAGACCCAGTACTTC.

This clonotype was counted at least ten times. The rearrangement uses TRBV20-1 and TRBJ2-5, with 8 bases that match TRBD2. The CDR3 consists of 13 residues. V lost 7 bases to trimming and J lost 5 bases; unmatched junction nucleotides: 9. From germline, CDR1 is DFQATT and CDR2 SNEGSKA (reference sequence). The CDR3 DNA sequence: TGCAGTGTGAGCGGGAGCGTGAGGGAGACCCAGTACTTC. It translates to CSVSGSVRETQYF.

This clonotype has at least ten counts. The gene calls are TRBV5-1 and TRBJ2-5; D possibly corresponds to TRBD2 (6 bases). The germline gives CDR1 SGHRS, CDR2 YFSETQ. Trimming removed 4 bases at V and 5 bases at J, with 12 bases between. CDR3 size: 13 residues. CDR3 coding DNA: TGCGCCAGCAGCGGGGCAGGGAGGGAGACCCAGTACTTC. Its translation is CASSGAGRETQYF.

This clonotype came up many times. This sequence joins TRBV11-3 and TRBJ2-1; TRBD1 agrees at 7 bases. The CDR3 has 14 residues. V gave up 4 bases and J gave up 8 bases; unmatched junction bases: 8. Germline V gene sequence: CDR1 SGHNT, CDR2 YENEEA. Written as DNA, the CDR3 is TGTGCCAGCAGCTCAAGACGGCAGGGGGATGAGCAGTTCTTC. Protein product: CASSSRRQGDEQFF.

This clonotype was found many times. The J gene is TRBJ2-1, the V gene TRBV12-3 or TRBV12-4; 7 bases map to TRBD2. The CDR3 totals 15 residues. V lost 5 bases and J lost 2; bases outside the gene matches: 6. The CDR3 DNA reads TGTGCCAGCAGTCGTCCGGGGGGTACCTACAATGAGCAGTTCTTC. Its translation: CASSRPGGTYNEQFF.

The chain carries TRBV20-1 and TRBJ2-5, with D hard to call. V was clipped by 8 bases and J by 1 base, with 11 bases between them. The CDR3 has 12 amino acids. Germline assignment: CDR1 DFQATT and CDR2 SNEGSKA (reference sequence). CDR3 residues: CSPHRGQETQYF. The CDR3 region has the DNA TGCAGTCCCCATCGAGGCCAAGAGACCCAGTACTTC.

This clonotype showed up many times. The chain is built from TRBV24-1 and TRBJ2-7; perhaps TRBD1 as D (6 bases). V gave up 5 bases and J gave up 2 bases, with 15 bases separating them. In germline, CDR1 is KGHDR, CDR2 SFDVKD. The CDR3 length is 15 residues. The chain's CDR3 is CATSAGTGSTYEQYF. CDR3 bases: TGTGCCACCAGTGCCGGCACAGGGTCTACCTACGAGCAGTACTTC.